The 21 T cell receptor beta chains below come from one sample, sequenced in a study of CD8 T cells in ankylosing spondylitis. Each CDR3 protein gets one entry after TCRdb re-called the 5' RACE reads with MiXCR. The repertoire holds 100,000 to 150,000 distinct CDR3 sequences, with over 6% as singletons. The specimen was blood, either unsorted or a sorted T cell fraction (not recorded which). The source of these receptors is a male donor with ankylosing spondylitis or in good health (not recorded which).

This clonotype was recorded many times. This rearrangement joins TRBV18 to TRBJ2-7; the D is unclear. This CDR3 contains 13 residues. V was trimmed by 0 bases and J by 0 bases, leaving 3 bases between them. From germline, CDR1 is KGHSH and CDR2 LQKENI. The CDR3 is CASSPPDSYEQYF. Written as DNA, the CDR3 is TGTGCCAGCTCACCACCTGACTCCTACGAGCAGTACTTC.

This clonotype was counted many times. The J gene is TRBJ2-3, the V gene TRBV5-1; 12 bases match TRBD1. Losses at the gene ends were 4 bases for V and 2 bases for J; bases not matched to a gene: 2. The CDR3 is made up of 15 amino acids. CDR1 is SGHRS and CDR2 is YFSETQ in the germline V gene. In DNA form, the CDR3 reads TGCGCCAGCAGCAGGGGACAGGGGGCCACAGATACGCAGTATTTT. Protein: CASSRGQGATDTQYF.

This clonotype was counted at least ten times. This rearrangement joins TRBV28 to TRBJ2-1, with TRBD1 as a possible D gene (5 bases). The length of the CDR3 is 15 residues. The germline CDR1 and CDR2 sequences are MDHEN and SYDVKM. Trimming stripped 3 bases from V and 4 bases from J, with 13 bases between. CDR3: CASSFLGVPYNEQFF. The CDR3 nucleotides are TGTGCCAGCAGTTTCTTAGGGGTCCCTTACAATGAGCAGTTCTTC.

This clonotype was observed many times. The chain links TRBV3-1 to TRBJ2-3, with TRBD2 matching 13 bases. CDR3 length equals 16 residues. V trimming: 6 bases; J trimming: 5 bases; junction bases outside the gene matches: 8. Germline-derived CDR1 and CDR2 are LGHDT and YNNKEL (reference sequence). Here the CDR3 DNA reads TGTGCCAGCAGTCTCGGACTAGCGGGGGCCGGAGATACGCAGTATTTT. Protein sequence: CASSLGLAGAGDTQYF.

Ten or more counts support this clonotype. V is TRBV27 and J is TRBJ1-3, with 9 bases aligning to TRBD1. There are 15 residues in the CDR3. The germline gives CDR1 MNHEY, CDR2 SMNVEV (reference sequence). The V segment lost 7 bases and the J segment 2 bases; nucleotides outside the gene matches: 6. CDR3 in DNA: TGTGCCAGCAAGCCACGACAGGGGGCTGGAAACACCATATATTTT. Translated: CASKPRQGAGNTIYF.

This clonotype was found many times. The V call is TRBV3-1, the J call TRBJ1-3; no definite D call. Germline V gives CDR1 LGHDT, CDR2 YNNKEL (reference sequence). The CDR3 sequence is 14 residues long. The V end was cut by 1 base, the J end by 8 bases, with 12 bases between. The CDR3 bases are TGTGCCAGCAGCCAAGTCGGCGGTGTGGACACCATATATTTT. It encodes CASSQVGGVDTIYF.

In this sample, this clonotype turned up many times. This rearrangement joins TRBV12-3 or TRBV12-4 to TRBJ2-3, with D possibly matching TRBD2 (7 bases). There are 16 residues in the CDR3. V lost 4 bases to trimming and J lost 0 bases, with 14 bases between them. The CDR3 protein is CASSSRGGGSTDTQYF. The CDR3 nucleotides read TGTGCCAGCAGTTCCAGAGGGGGAGGGAGCACAGATACGCAGTATTTT.

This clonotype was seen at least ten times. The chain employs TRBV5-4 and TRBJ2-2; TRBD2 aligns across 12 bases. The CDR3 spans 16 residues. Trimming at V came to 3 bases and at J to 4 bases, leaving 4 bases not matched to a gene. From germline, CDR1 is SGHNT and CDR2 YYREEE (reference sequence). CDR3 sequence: CASSSWTSGVTGELFF. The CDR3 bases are TGTGCCAGCAGCTCCTGGACTAGCGGGGTCACCGGGGAGCTGTTTTTT.

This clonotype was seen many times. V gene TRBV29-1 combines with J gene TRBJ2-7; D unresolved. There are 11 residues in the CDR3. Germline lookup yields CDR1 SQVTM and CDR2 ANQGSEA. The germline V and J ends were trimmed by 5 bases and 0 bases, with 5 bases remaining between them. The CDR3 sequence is CSVRFSYEQYF. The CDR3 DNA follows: TGCAGCGTTCGGTTCTCCTACGAGCAGTACTTC.

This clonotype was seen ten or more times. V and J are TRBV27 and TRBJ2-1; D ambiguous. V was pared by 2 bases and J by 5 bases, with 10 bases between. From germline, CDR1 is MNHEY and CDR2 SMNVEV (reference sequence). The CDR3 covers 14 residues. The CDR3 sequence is CASSLTPGDNEQFF. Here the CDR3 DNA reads TGTGCCAGCAGTTTAACCCCCGGAGACAATGAGCAGTTCTTC.

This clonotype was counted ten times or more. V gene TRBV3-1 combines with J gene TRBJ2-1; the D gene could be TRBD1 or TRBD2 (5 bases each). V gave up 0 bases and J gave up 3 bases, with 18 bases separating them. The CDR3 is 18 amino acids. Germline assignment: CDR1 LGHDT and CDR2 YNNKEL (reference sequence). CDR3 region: CASSQDRSGAGVYNEQFF. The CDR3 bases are TGTGCCAGCAGCCAAGATCGGAGTGGGGCCGGGGTCTACAATGAGCAGTTCTTC.

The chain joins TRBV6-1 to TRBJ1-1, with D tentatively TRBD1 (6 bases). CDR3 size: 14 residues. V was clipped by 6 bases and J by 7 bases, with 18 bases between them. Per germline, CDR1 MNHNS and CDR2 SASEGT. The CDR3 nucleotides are TGTGCCAGCAGCATATCCGGGACACCTTATGAAGCTTTCTTT. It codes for CASSISGTPYEAFF.

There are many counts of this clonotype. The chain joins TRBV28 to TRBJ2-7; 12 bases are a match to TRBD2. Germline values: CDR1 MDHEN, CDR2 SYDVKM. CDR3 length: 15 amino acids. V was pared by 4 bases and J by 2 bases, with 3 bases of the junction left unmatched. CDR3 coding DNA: TGTGCCAGCAGTTCCCCTAGCGGGAGGGCCTACGAGCAGTACTTC. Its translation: CASSSPSGRAYEQYF.

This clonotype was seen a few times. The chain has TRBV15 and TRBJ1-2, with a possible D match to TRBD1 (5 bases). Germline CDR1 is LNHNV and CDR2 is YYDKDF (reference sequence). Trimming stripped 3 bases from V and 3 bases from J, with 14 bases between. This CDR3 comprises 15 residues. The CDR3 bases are TGTGCCACCAGCAGCGCCCGGGGCCGAGACTATGGCTACACCTTC. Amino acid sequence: CATSSARGRDYGYTF.

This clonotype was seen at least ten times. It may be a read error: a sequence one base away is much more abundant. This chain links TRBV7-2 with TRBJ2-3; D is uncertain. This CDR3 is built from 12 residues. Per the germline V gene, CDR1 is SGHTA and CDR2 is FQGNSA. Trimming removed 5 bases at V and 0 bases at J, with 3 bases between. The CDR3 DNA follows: TGTGCCAGCAGCATGAGCACAGATACGCAGTATTTT. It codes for CASSMSTDTQYF.

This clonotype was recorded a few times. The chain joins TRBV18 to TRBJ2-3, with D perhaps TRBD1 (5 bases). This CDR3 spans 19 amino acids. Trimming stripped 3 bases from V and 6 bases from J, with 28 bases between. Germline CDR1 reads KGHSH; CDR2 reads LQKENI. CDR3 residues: CASSPLAGISIAKKDTQYF. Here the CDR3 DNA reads TGTGCCAGCTCACCCCTGGCAGGGATCAGCATCGCAAAAAAGGATACGCAGTATTTT.

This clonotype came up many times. The CDR3 nucleotides read TGCAGTGCTGGGACTAGTGGGTTCTACGAGCAGTACTTC. This encodes CSAGTSGFYEQYF. This sequence joins TRBV20-1 and TRBJ2-7, with TRBD2 identical over 8 bases. Trimming removed 5 bases from V and 3 bases from J; junction bases left unmatched: 6. CDR3 size: 13 residues. From germline, CDR1 is DFQATT and CDR2 SNEGSKA (reference sequence).

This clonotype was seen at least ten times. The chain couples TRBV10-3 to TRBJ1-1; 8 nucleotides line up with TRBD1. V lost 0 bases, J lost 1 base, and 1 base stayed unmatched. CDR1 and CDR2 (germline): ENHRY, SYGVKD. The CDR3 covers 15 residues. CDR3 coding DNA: TGTGCCATCAGTGAGTCGACAGGGGCGAACACTGAAGCTTTCTTT. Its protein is CAISESTGANTEAFF.

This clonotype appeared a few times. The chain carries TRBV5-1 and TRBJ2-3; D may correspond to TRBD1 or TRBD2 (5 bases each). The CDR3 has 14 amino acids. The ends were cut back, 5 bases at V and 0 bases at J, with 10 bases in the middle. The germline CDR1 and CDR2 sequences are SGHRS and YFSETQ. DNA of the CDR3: TGCGCCAGCAGATGGGACCCCAGCACAGATACGCAGTATTTT. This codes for CASRWDPSTDTQYF.

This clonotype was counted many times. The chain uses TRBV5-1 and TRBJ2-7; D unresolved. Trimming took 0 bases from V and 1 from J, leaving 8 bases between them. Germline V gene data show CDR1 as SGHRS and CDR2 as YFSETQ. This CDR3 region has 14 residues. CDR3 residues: CASSLGIGSYEQYF. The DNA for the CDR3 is TGCGCCAGCAGCTTGGGCATTGGGTCCTACGAGCAGTACTTC.

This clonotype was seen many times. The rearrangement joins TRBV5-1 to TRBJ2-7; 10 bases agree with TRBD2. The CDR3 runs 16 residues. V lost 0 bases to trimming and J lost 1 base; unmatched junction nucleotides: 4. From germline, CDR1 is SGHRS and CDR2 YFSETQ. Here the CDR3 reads CASSLGVSGGSYEQYF. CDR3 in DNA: TGCGCCAGCAGCTTGGGTGTTAGCGGGGGGTCCTACGAGCAGTACTTC.